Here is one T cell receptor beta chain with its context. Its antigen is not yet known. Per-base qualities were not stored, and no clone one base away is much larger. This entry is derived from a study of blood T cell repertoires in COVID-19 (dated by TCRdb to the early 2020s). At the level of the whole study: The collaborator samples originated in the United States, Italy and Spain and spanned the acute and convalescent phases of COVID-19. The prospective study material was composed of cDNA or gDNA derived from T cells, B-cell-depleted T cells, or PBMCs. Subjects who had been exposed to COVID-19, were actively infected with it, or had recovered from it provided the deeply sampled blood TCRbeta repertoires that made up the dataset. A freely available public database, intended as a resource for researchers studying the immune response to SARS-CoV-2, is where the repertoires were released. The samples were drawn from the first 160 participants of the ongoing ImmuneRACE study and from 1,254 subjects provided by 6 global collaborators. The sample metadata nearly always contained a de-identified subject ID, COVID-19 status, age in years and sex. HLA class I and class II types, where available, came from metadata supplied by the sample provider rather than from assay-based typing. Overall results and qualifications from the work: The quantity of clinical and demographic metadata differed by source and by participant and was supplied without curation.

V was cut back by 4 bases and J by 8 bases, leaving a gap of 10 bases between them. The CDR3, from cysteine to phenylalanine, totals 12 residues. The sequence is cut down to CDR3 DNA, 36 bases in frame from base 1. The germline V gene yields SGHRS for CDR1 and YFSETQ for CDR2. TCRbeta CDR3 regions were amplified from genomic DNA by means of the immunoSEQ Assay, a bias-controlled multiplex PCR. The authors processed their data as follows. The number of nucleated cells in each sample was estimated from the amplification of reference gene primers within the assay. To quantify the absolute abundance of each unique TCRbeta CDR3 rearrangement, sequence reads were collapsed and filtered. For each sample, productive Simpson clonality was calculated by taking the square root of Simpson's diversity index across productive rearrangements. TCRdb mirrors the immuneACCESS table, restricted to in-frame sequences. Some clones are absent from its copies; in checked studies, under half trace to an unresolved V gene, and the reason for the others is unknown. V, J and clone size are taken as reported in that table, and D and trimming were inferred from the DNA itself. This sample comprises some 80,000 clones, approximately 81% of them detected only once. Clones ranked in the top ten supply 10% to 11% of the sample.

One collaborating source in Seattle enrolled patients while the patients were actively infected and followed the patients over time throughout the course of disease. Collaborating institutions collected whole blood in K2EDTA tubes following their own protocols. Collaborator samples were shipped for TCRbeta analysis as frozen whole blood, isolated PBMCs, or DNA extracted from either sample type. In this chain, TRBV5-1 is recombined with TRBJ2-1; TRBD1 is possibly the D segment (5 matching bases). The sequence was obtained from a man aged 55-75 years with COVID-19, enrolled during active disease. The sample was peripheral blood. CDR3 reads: CASSIRVDEQFF. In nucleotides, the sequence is TGCGCCAGCAGCATCAGGGTGGATGAGCAGTTCTTC.